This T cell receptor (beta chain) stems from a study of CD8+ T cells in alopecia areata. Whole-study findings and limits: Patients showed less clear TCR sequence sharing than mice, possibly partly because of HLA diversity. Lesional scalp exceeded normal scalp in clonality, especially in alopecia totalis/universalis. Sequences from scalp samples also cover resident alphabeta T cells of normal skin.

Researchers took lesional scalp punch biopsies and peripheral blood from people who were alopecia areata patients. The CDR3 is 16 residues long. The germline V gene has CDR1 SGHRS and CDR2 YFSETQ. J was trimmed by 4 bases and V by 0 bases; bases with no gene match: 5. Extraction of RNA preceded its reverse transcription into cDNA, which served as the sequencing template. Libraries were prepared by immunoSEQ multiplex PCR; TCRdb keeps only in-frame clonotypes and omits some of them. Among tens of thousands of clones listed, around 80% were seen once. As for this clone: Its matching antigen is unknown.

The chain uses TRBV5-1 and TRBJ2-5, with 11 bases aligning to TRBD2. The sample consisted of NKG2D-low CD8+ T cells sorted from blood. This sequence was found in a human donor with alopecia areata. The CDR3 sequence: CASSLVLGLAGETQYF. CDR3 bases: TGCGCCAGCAGCTTGGTGCTTGGACTAGCGGGAGAGACCCAGTACTTC.